These 9 T cell receptor beta chains originate from one sample sequenced in a study of cytomegalovirus exposure and HLA in healthy donors. Primers included in the PCR were 60 Vbeta and 13 Jbeta primers. Measured with immunoSEQ multiplex PCR; TCRdb has only the in-frame clones, and not every one. Here the sample spans some 150,000 clones, around 84% being singletons. The sequencing sample was made of PBMCs. These receptors were obtained from a woman aged 18-35 years in good health and CMV-seronegative.

The chain has TRBV7-2 and TRBJ2-7; 16 nucleotides match TRBD2. Germline trimming cut 5 bases from V and 4 bases from J; bases unmatched to any gene: 5. The CDR3 contains 16 residues. Germline CDR1 reads SGHTA; CDR2 reads FQGNSA. The CDR3 loop is CASSPQGLAGGYEQYF. CDR3 DNA sequence: TGTGCCAGCAGCCCGCAGGGACTAGCGGGAGGGTACGAGCAGTACTTC.

To note about this clone: This likely comes from a read error, as the CDR3 has no conserved phenylalanine or tryptophan at its end. This chain joins TRBV19 and TRBJ1-6; D ambiguous. The V gene's germline CDR1 is LNHDA and CDR2 SQIVND (reference sequence). This CDR3 is 14 amino acids long. V lost 9 bases and J 10 bases, leaving 19 bases between the germline ends. The CDR3 bases are TGTGCCAGCCGGAGTTTTATGGGTGGATCACCCCTCCACCTT. Translation gives CASRSFMGGSPLHL.

The chain is built from TRBV5-1 and TRBJ1-1; D is uncertain. With 0 bases removed from V and 3 bases from J, the gap between germline ends came to 6 bases. CDR3 length equals 13 residues. From germline, CDR1 is SGHRS and CDR2 YFSETQ. CDR3 protein: CASSLVADTEAFF. The DNA of the CDR3 is TGCGCCAGCAGCTTGGTGGCCGACACTGAAGCTTTCTTT.

As to this clone: Its ends do not fully match the called genes, so a read error is possible. CDR3 residues: CASSLGPGVYNEQFF. The CDR3, as DNA: TGTGCCAGCAGTTTGGGACCGGGGGTATACAATGAGCAGTTCTTC. V usage is TRBV5-5 and J usage is TRBJ2-1; weak D call: TRBD2 (6 bases). The CDR3 runs 15 residues. Germline V gives CDR1 SGHKS, CDR2 YYEKEE (reference sequence). The variable domain in full, with the rest retrieved from reference TRBV5-5 and TRBJ2-1, is DAGVTQSPTHLIKTRGQQVTLRCSPISGHKSVSWYQQVLGQGPQFIFQYYEKEERGRGNFPDRFSARQFPNYSSELNVNALLLGDSALYLCASSLGPGVYNEQFFGPGTRLTVL.

The chain combines TRBV9 with TRBJ2-1; the match to TRBD1 covers 9 bases. The germline V gene encodes CDR1 SGDLS and CDR2 YYNGEE. The CDR3 consists of 15 residues. Losses at the gene ends were 4 bases for V and 4 bases for J; bases not matched to a gene: 6. The CDR3 nucleotides read TGTGCCAGCAGCCTCTATGGACAGGGGTACAATGAGCAGTTCTTC. Its protein is CASSLYGQGYNEQFF.

The chain joins TRBV28 to TRBJ1-1; D unclear. The CDR3 has 14 residues. Between the trimmed V and J ends, which lost 3 bases and 0 bases, there was a span of 8 bases. Germline V lookup: CDR1 MDHEN, CDR2 SYDVKM. The DNA of the CDR3 is TGTGCCAGCAGTTTCGCGGTCATGAACACTGAAGCTTTCTTT. It specifies CASSFAVMNTEAFF.

In regard to this clone: One end of the junction does not line up with germline, which may come from a read error. The V call is TRBV4-2, the J call TRBJ1-4; 8 positions agree with TRBD1. The germline CDR1 and CDR2 sequences are LGHNA and YNFKEQ. The CDR3 runs 16 residues. The CDR3 coding sequence is TGTGCCGGCAGCCAAGGGGGGAACAGGGGGAATGAAAAACTGTTTTTT. This gives the protein CAGSQGGNRGNEKLFF.

J is TRBJ2-7 and V is TRBV4-1, with a possible D match to TRBD2 (6 bases). In germline, CDR1 is MGHRA, CDR2 YSYEKL. V was trimmed by 4 bases and J by 6 bases, leaving 13 bases between them. CDR3 length: 13 residues. DNA of the CDR3: TGCGCCAGCAGCCTAGGGACTCGGTCCGAGCAGTACTTC. Translated: CASSLGTRSEQYF.

The chain links TRBV6-5 to TRBJ1-1; D is unclear. V lost 2 bases and J 3 bases, leaving 10 bases between the germline ends. The CDR3 spans 14 residues. The germline gives CDR1 MNHEY, CDR2 SVGAGI. This CDR3 is CASSYLRTDTEAFF. In DNA, the CDR3 is TGTGCCAGCAGTTACCTGAGAACGGACACTGAAGCTTTCTTT.